These 21 T cell receptor beta chains were all obtained from the same sample, sequenced in a study of T cells and copy number aberrations in small-cell lung cancer. Produced via immunoSEQ multiplex PCR; TCRdb's table is partial and in-frame only. The sample holds some 9,300 clones, around 79% seen once. The sequenced sample was normal tissue next to the tumor. All receptors derive from a man in his 60s with small cell lung cancer.

The J gene is TRBJ2-2, the V gene TRBV19; 10 nucleotides align to TRBD2. V lost 7 bases and J lost 5; bases outside the gene matches: 7. This CDR3 region has 15 residues. CDR1 LNHDA and CDR2 SQIVND come from the germline V gene (reference sequence). The CDR3 nucleotides are TGTGCCAGTATGGGACTAGCGAGGGGTACCGGGGAGCTGTTTTTT. Amino acid sequence: CASMGLARGTGELFF.

Only one count was recorded for this clone. The gene calls are TRBV14 and TRBJ1-5; a possible D gene is TRBD1 (6 bases). CDR1 SGHDN and CDR2 FVKESK come from the germline V gene. The CDR3 is 14 residues long. Trimming stripped 3 bases from V and 7 bases from J, with 13 bases between. This CDR3 is CASSHAGAGQPQHF. The CDR3 region has the DNA TGTGCCAGCAGCCACGCGGGGGCCGGGCAGCCCCAGCATTTT.

The V call is TRBV19, the J call TRBJ1-1; no firm D call. CDR1 LNHDA and CDR2 SQIVND come from the germline V gene (reference sequence). The CDR3 loop spans 11 amino acids. V was shortened by 8 bases and J by 1 base, with 5 bases between the two germline ends. The CDR3 coding sequence is TGTGCCAGTGGCTCGAACACTGAAGCTTTCTTT. Translating gives CASGSNTEAFF.

The rearrangement links TRBV6-6 to TRBJ1-5; the match to TRBD1 covers 8 bases. In germline, CDR1 is MNHNY, CDR2 SVGAGI (reference sequence). The CDR3 loop spans 14 amino acids. The J segment lost 7 bases and the V segment lost 0 bases, leaving 2 bases of the junction unmatched. Written as DNA, the CDR3 is TGTGCCAGCAGTTACTCTGCAGGGGGCCAGCCCCAGCATTTT. Translating it yields CASSYSAGGQPQHF.

The rearrangement joins TRBV5-6 to TRBJ2-1; 7 positions agree with TRBD2. Trimming cost V 0 bases and J 5 bases; bases outside gene matches: 14. The germline CDR1 and CDR2 sequences are SGHDT and YYEEEE. The CDR3 loop spans 18 amino acids. CDR3 bases: TGTGCCAGCAGCTTGGGACTGGTGACGGGAGGTTTCGACAATGAGCAGTTCTTC. Its protein product is CASSLGLVTGGFDNEQFF.

CDR3 sequence reads: CASSRRLGGSWTDTQYF. The CDR3 region has the DNA TGTGCCAGCAGCCGCCGACTTGGCGGGAGTTGGACAGATACGCAGTATTTT. V gene TRBV11-2 combines with J gene TRBJ2-3; TRBD2 matches at 7 bases. CDR3 length: 17 residues. Germline trimming cut 5 bases from V and 3 bases from J; bases unmatched to any gene: 14. Germline CDR1 and CDR2: SGHAT and FQNNGV.

The chain joins TRBV9 to TRBJ1-1, with no clear D. The V end was cut by 7 bases, the J end by 5 bases, with 15 bases between. Germline CDR1 SGDLS, CDR2 YYNGEE. This CDR3 has 13 residues. Here the CDR3 reads CASRAGFDTEAFF. CDR3 coding DNA: TGTGCCAGCCGAGCCGGTTTCGATACTGAAGCTTTCTTT.

This clone was recorded a few times. The chain joins TRBV7-2 to TRBJ2-2; D call uncertain. With 2 bases removed from V and 6 bases from J, the gap between germline ends came to 7 bases. CDR3 size: 13 residues. CDR1 and CDR2 (germline): SGHTA, FQGNSA. The DNA for the CDR3 is TGTGCCAGCAGCTTAACCTTTTCCGGGGAGCTGTTTTTT. It encodes CASSLTFSGELFF. Full variable domain (missing parts from reference TRBV7-2 and TRBJ2-2): GAGVSQSPSNKVTEKGKDVELRCDPISGHTALYWYRQSLGQGLEFLIYFQGNSAPDKSGLPSDRFSAERTGGSVSTLTIQRTQQEDSAVYLCASSLTFSGELFFGEGSRLTVL.

The chain links TRBV7-9 to TRBJ2-1; 16 bases are a match to TRBD2. The CDR3 runs 15 residues. Losses at the gene ends were 4 bases for V and 9 bases for J; bases not matched to a gene: 3. The germline V gene has CDR1 SEHNR and CDR2 FQNEAQ (reference sequence). For the CDR3, the DNA is TGTGCCAGCAGCTACGGGACTAGCGGGGGGGGTGAGCAGTTCTTC. Amino acids: CASSYGTSGGGEQFF.

This sequence joins TRBV11-3 and TRBJ2-5, with D tentatively TRBD2 (6 bases). The CDR3 runs to 15 residues. CDR1 is SGHNT and CDR2 is YENEEA in the germline V gene. The germline V and J ends were trimmed by 5 bases and 5 bases, with 18 bases remaining between them. In nucleotides, the CDR3 is TGTGCCAGCAGCCCCCGGCAGTCCGGGGGTGAGACCCAGTACTTC. Residues: CASSPRQSGGETQYF.

This sequence joins TRBV27 and TRBJ2-1; the D is unclear. The CDR3 sequence is 14 residues long. Trimming cost V 4 bases and J 4 bases, with 11 bases left between them. Germline-derived CDR1 and CDR2 are MNHEY and SMNVEV (reference sequence). The CDR3 here is CASSSNLRYNEQFF. The CDR3 nucleotides read TGTGCCAGCAGTTCCAACTTGAGATACAATGAGCAGTTCTTC.

CDR3 loop: CASSYSSTGVQHF. For the CDR3, the DNA is TGTGCCAGCAGTTACTCCTCGACAGGGGTCCAGCATTTT. J is TRBJ1-5 and V is TRBV6-6, with 8 positions matching TRBD1. Germline CDR1 MNHNY, CDR2 SVGAGI (reference sequence). V dropped 0 bases and J dropped 12; count of bases not matched to a gene: 4. This CDR3 comprises 13 residues.

The rearrangement joins TRBV5-1 to TRBJ2-1; 11 bases map to TRBD2. Trimming took 4 bases from V and 2 from J; bases not matched to a gene: 5. The germline V gene has CDR1 SGHRS and CDR2 YFSETQ. The CDR3 totals 16 residues. In DNA, the CDR3 is TGCGCCAGCAGCGCCTCGGGACTAGCGGCCTACAATGAGCAGTTCTTC. This translates into CASSASGLAAYNEQFF.

Comments on this clone: The limits of the CDR3 on the DNA are not certain, so only TCRdb's listed CDR3 is given. The chain carries TRBV2 and TRBJ2-4. CDR1 and CDR2 from the germline V gene are SNHLY and FYNNEI. 17 amino acids form the CDR3, both terminal residues included. Here the CDR3 reads CASSEIRRAGAKNIQYF.

This clone has just one count. The chain uses TRBV19 and TRBJ2-2; no definite D call. The germline V and J ends were trimmed by 3 bases and 4 bases, with 9 bases remaining between them. The CDR3 sequence is 14 residues long. Germline CDR1 reads LNHDA; CDR2 reads SQIVND (reference sequence). CDR3: CASSIKAVTGELFF. The CDR3 DNA reads as TGTGCCAGTAGTATCAAGGCCGTCACCGGGGAGCTGTTTTTT.

Remarks on this clone: The sample carries other DNA sequences with the same CDR3. V is TRBV5-1 and J is TRBJ2-1, with D possibly being TRBD1 (6 bases). Germline V gene lookup returns CDR1 SGHRS and CDR2 YFSETQ. V was shortened by 0 bases and J by 5 bases, with 9 bases between the two germline ends. The CDR3 length is 14 residues. The CDR3 loop is CASSLVAGDNEQFF. CDR3 in DNA: TGCGCCAGCAGCTTGGTAGCAGGGGACAATGAGCAGTTCTTC.

J is TRBJ1-1 and V is TRBV6-1; D may be TRBD1 (5 bases). Trimming removed 8 bases at V and 3 bases at J, with 7 bases between. The CDR3 is 11 amino acids. The germline V gene encodes CDR1 MNHNS and CDR2 SASEGT. CDR3 DNA: TGTGCCAGCCAGGGTTACACTGAAGCTTTCTTT. As protein: CASQGYTEAFF.

V and J are TRBV28 and TRBJ2-2; unclear D gene. CDR3 length: 12 amino acids. Germline lookup yields CDR1 MDHEN and CDR2 SYDVKM. V gave up 3 bases and J gave up 9 bases, with 8 bases separating them. For the CDR3, the DNA is TGTGCCAGCAGTTTCGAATACCGGGAGCTGTTTTTT. Translation: CASSFEYRELFF.

The V gene is TRBV28, the J gene TRBJ1-1; D is ambiguous. Deletions cut 6 bases from V and 3 bases from J, with 14 bases between. This CDR3 region has 14 residues. Germline loops: CDR1 MDHEN, CDR2 SYDVKM. The CDR3 loop is CASRLGRGYTEAFF. CDR3 DNA sequence: TGTGCCAGCAGGTTAGGCCGGGGATACACTGAAGCTTTCTTT.

The gene calls are TRBV7-3 and TRBJ2-2; D call uncertain. This CDR3 has 17 residues. Germline CDR1 and CDR2: SGHTA and FQGTGA. Trimming stripped 5 bases from V and 7 bases from J, with 23 bases between. DNA of the CDR3: TGTGCCAGCAGCCCCGGCTCTAGGATAACAAGCGTCGGGGAGCTGTTTTTT. Its protein is CASSPGSRITSVGELFF.

The V gene is TRBV5-4, the J gene TRBJ2-1; TRBD2 matches at 9 bases. The V gene end was trimmed by 0 bases and the J gene end by 3 bases; junction bases not matched to a gene: 4. CDR1 and CDR2 from the germline V gene are SGHNT and YYREEE (reference sequence). This CDR3 region has 16 residues. The CDR3 region is CASSLATTSGYNEQFF. CDR3 DNA sequence: TGTGCCAGCAGCTTGGCGACGACTAGCGGCTACAATGAGCAGTTCTTC.